This T cell receptor (beta chain) appears in the sequencing data of a study of T cells in Graves' hyperthyroidism and ophthalmopathy. From germline, CDR1 is SEHNR and CDR2 FQNEAQ (reference sequence). This CDR3 is 15 amino acids long. Between the trimmed V and J ends, which lost 1 base and 3 bases, there was a span of 10 bases. What was amplified from RNA transcripts were TCR beta CDR3 regions. TCR CDR3 regions were first amplified by RT-PCR with HTBI primers. TCRdb processed the multiplex PCR reads anew with MiXCR; each CDR3 protein has one entry. The sample yields 250,000 or so distinct CDR3 sequences, nearly 15% seen once. The patients, who ranged from 18 to 65 in age, presented with newly diagnosed hyperthyroidism lasting under 2 months. The authors obtained PBMCs from 7.5 to 10 ml of fresh peripheral blood. This clonotype was counted at least ten times.

The sample consisted of blood. The chain links TRBV7-9 to TRBJ2-1; possible D gene TRBD2, 6 bases. This TCR was recovered from a woman aged 45-59 years with Graves' hyperthyroidism that later progressed to Graves' ophthalmopathy. Written as DNA, the CDR3 is TGTGCCAGCAGCTTAGGACTAGTCGGCTACAATGAGCAGTTCTTC. It is translated as CASSLGLVGYNEQFF.